Listed below are T cell receptor beta chains from one sample, sequenced in a study of blood T cells in healthy people across ages. TCRdb re-called the 5' RACE reads with MiXCR, one entry per CDR3 protein. The sample has about 630,000 distinct CDR3 sequences; over 20% are singletons. Sample: blood. The receptors originated from an older man in good health. CDR3s include the opening cysteine and the closing phenylalanine or tryptophan. The order of the fields is V gene, D gene, J gene, clone size, CDR3 length, CDR3 DNA, CDR3 protein. The D gene is left open where the match is weak. Clone size is stated in some rows and not others, as once, few, many or a class when expanded.

V gene: TRBV7-9
D gene: TRBD1
J gene: TRBJ1-4
clone size: .
CDR3 length: 15
CDR3 DNA: TGTGCCAGCAGCTTAGCGGAGACAGGGAGGGAAAAACTGTTTTTT
CDR3 protein: CASSLAETGREKLFF

V gene: TRBV6-6
D gene: .
J gene: TRBJ2-1
clone size: .
CDR3 length: 14
CDR3 DNA: TGTGCCAGCAGTTACCCCGGGGGCGCAGATGAGCAGTTCTTC
CDR3 protein: CASSYPGGADEQFF

V gene: TRBV7-2
D gene: .
J gene: TRBJ2-5
clone size: few
CDR3 length: 13
CDR3 DNA: TGTGCCAGCAGCCCCTTACTCCAAGAGACCCAGTACTTC
CDR3 protein: CASSPLLQETQYF

V gene: TRBV9
D gene: .
J gene: TRBJ2-5
clone size: .
CDR3 length: 14
CDR3 DNA: TGTGCCAGCAGTCTCGGACAAAATAAAGAGACCCAGTACTTC
CDR3 protein: CASSLGQNKETQYF

V gene: TRBV12-3/TRBV12-4
D gene: .
J gene: TRBJ2-7
clone size: few
CDR3 length: 13
CDR3 DNA: TGTGCCAGCACCTTGGGGCTATCCTACGAGCAGTACTTC
CDR3 protein: CASTLGLSYEQYF

V gene: TRBV20-1
D gene: TRBD2
J gene: TRBJ2-4
clone size: few
CDR3 length: 17
CDR3 DNA: TGCAGTGCTAGAGACAATAGCGGGATCAACTCCCGTCAAATTCAGTACTTC
CDR3 protein: CSARDNSGINSRQIQYF

V gene: TRBV29-1
D gene: .
J gene: TRBJ2-2
clone size: few
CDR3 length: 12
CDR3 DNA: TGCAGCGTTGATGGGGACACCGGGGAGCTGTTTTTT
CDR3 protein: CSVDGDTGELFF

V gene: TRBV20-1
D gene: TRBD1
J gene: TRBJ2-3
clone size: .
CDR3 length: 11
CDR3 DNA: TGCAGTGCAACAGGGGGCCAGGGGCAGTATTTT
CDR3 protein: CSATGGQGQYF

V gene: TRBV4-1
D gene: .
J gene: TRBJ2-1
clone size: .
CDR3 length: 14
CDR3 DNA: TGCGCCAGCAGCCAAGATATCCCTTACAATGAGCAGTTCTTC
CDR3 protein: CASSQDIPYNEQFF

V gene: TRBV25-1
D gene: .
J gene: TRBJ2-1
clone size: few
CDR3 length: 16
CDR3 DNA: TGTGCCAGCAGTGAATCCTTGCAGGGCTCCTACAATGAGCAGTTCTTC
CDR3 protein: CASSESLQGSYNEQFF

V gene: TRBV28
D gene: .
J gene: TRBJ2-7
clone size: .
CDR3 length: 14
CDR3 DNA: TGTGCCAGCAGTAGCGGGTCGAGGGTCTACGAGCAGTACTTC
CDR3 protein: CASSSGSRVYEQYF

V gene: TRBV6-6
D gene: .
J gene: TRBJ2-5
clone size: .
CDR3 length: 14
CDR3 DNA: TGTGCCAGCATGAACTACGGGCCTGTTCTTGAGCAGTACTTC
CDR3 protein: CASMNYGPVLEQYF

V gene: TRBV19
D gene: .
J gene: TRBJ2-2
clone size: .
CDR3 length: 15
CDR3 DNA: TGTGCCAGTAGTACCCCCGGGACGCTAACCGGGGAGCTGTTTTTT
CDR3 protein: CASSTPGTLTGELFF

V gene: TRBV6-5
D gene: .
J gene: TRBJ2-7
clone size: few
CDR3 length: 15
CDR3 DNA: TGTGCCAGCAGACGCCTGTCGGGACCCCTTTACGAGCAGTACTTC
CDR3 protein: CASRRLSGPLYEQYF

V gene: TRBV19
D gene: TRBD1
J gene: TRBJ2-7
clone size: few
CDR3 length: 17
CDR3 DNA: TGCGCCAGTAGTATTCCACCGGGACAGGGGTCGGCCTACGAGCAGTACTTC
CDR3 protein: CASSIPPGQGSAYEQYF

V gene: TRBV6-6
D gene: .
J gene: TRBJ2-5
clone size: many
CDR3 length: 14
CDR3 DNA: TGTGCCAGCAGCCGCGCCTCCGGGCAAGAGACCCAGTACTTC
CDR3 protein: CASSRASGQETQYF

V gene: TRBV28
D gene: .
J gene: TRBJ2-4
clone size: few
CDR3 length: 13
CDR3 DNA: TGTGCCAGCAGTTTGACCGAGTCCGGCATTCAGTACTTC
CDR3 protein: CASSLTESGIQYF

V gene: TRBV20-1
D gene: TRBD1
J gene: TRBJ1-1
clone size: .
CDR3 length: 13
CDR3 DNA: TGCAATGCGGTTCGTGGACAGGGATCTGAAGCTTTCTTT
CDR3 protein: CNAVRGQGSEAFF

V gene: TRBV19
D gene: .
J gene: TRBJ2-5
clone size: .
CDR3 length: 14
CDR3 DNA: TGTGCCAGTAGCCCACAGGGTACATCCAAGACCCAGTACTTC
CDR3 protein: CASSPQGTSKTQYF

V gene: TRBV5-1
D gene: .
J gene: TRBJ2-7
clone size: .
CDR3 length: 15
CDR3 DNA: TGCGCCAGCAGCTATCATGGGGGCACCTCCTACGAGCAGTACTTC
CDR3 protein: CASSYHGGTSYEQYF

V gene: TRBV20-1
D gene: .
J gene: TRBJ2-1
clone size: many
CDR3 length: 16
CDR3 DNA: TGCAGTGCTCCCCAATCAGGCGGGAACTCTTACAATGAGCAGTTCTTC
CDR3 protein: CSAPQSGGNSYNEQFF

V gene: TRBV2
D gene: TRBD1
J gene: TRBJ2-1
clone size: .
CDR3 length: 15
CDR3 DNA: TGTGCCAGCAGTGAAGGTATAGCAGGGGGAAATGAGCAGTTCTTC
CDR3 protein: CASSEGIAGGNEQFF

V gene: TRBV20-1
D gene: TRBD1
J gene: TRBJ2-1
clone size: .
CDR3 length: 15
CDR3 DNA: TGCAGTGCTCGGACCGGGACAGGGAGTTACAATGAGCAGTTCTTC
CDR3 protein: CSARTGTGSYNEQFF

V gene: TRBV5-1
D gene: TRBD1
J gene: TRBJ2-1
clone size: .
CDR3 length: 15
CDR3 DNA: TGCGCCAGCAGTTCCCCCCAGGGGGACTACAATGAGCAGTTCTTC
CDR3 protein: CASSSPQGDYNEQFF

V gene: TRBV19
D gene: .
J gene: TRBJ1-1
clone size: few
CDR3 length: 14
CDR3 DNA: TGTGCCAGTAGCCCCCAGGGGCGCCCCACTGAAGCTTTCTTT
CDR3 protein: CASSPQGRPTEAFF

V gene: TRBV6-2/TRBV6-3
D gene: .
J gene: TRBJ2-1
clone size: .
CDR3 length: 14
CDR3 DNA: TGTGCCAGCGGTCTGTCAGTACCCTACAATGAGCAGTTCTTC
CDR3 protein: CASGLSVPYNEQFF

V gene: TRBV7-2
D gene: TRBD2
J gene: TRBJ2-4
clone size: few
CDR3 length: 16
CDR3 DNA: TGTGCCAGCAGCTTAGCCGCTAGCGGGAATGGGAACATTCAGTACTTC
CDR3 protein: CASSLAASGNGNIQYF

V gene: TRBV20-1
D gene: .
J gene: TRBJ2-7
clone size: .
CDR3 length: 13
CDR3 DNA: TGCAGTGCTAGAGGGACAGACGTCTACGAGCAGTACTTC
CDR3 protein: CSARGTDVYEQYF

V gene: TRBV20-1
D gene: .
J gene: TRBJ2-1
clone size: .
CDR3 length: 15
CDR3 DNA: TGCAGTGCTAGCATTCCCATACAGGCCTACAATGAGCAGTTCTTC
CDR3 protein: CSASIPIQAYNEQFF

V gene: TRBV5-1
D gene: .
J gene: TRBJ2-3
clone size: .
CDR3 length: 15
CDR3 DNA: TGCGCCAGCAGCTTAGCGGCCGTCAGCACAGATACGCAGTATTTT
CDR3 protein: CASSLAAVSTDTQYF

V gene: TRBV20-1
D gene: .
J gene: TRBJ2-5
clone size: .
CDR3 length: 15
CDR3 DNA: TGCAGTGCTAGAGCCCCCGCCGGGGTCCAAGAGACCCAGTACTTC
CDR3 protein: CSARAPAGVQETQYF

V gene: TRBV2
D gene: .
J gene: TRBJ2-6
clone size: .
CDR3 length: 15
CDR3 DNA: TGTGCCAGCAGTGAATCCGGGTTTGGGGCCAACGTCCTGACTTTC
CDR3 protein: CASSESGFGANVLTF

V gene: TRBV10-2
D gene: TRBD2
J gene: TRBJ2-1
clone size: many
CDR3 length: 15
CDR3 DNA: TGCGCCAGCAGGATTCCGGGAGGGCCGGACAATGAGCAGTTCTTC
CDR3 protein: CASRIPGGPDNEQFF

V gene: TRBV28
D gene: .
J gene: TRBJ1-5
clone size: few
CDR3 length: 13
CDR3 DNA: TGTGCCACGACCGGGGGGAGTTATCAGCCCCAGCATTTT
CDR3 protein: CATTGGSYQPQHF

V gene: TRBV21-1
D gene: .
J gene: TRBJ2-5
clone size: .
CDR3 length: 18
CDR3 DNA: TGTGCCAGCAGCAAGAAAGCCCCAAACCTGCCGCCTCAAGAGACCCAGTACTTC
CDR3 protein: CASSKKAPNLPPQETQYF

V gene: TRBV2
D gene: .
J gene: TRBJ1-4
clone size: .
CDR3 length: 15
CDR3 DNA: TGTGCCAGCAGTGATTCCGGGATACGGAATGAAAAACTGTTTTTT
CDR3 protein: CASSDSGIRNEKLFF

V gene: TRBV7-2
D gene: .
J gene: TRBJ2-3
clone size: .
CDR3 length: 14
CDR3 DNA: TGTGCCAGCAGCTTAGGTTGGGGTTCAGATACGCAGTATTTT
CDR3 protein: CASSLGWGSDTQYF

V gene: TRBV5-1
D gene: .
J gene: TRBJ2-2
clone size: .
CDR3 length: 14
CDR3 DNA: TGCGCCAGCAGTAAGGGACAGAACACCGGGGAGCTGTTTTTT
CDR3 protein: CASSKGQNTGELFF

V gene: TRBV5-1
D gene: .
J gene: TRBJ2-7
clone size: .
CDR3 length: 15
CDR3 DNA: TGCGCCAGCAGCCGAGGGGCTAGCGATAGCTACGAGCAGTACTTC
CDR3 protein: CASSRGASDSYEQYF

V gene: TRBV7-3
D gene: .
J gene: TRBJ2-5
clone size: many
CDR3 length: 14
CDR3 DNA: TGTGCCAGCAGCTTAAACGGTCAATCGGAGACCCAGTACTTC
CDR3 protein: CASSLNGQSETQYF

V gene: TRBV18
D gene: .
J gene: TRBJ2-5
clone size: few
CDR3 length: 11
CDR3 DNA: TGTGCCAGCTCACCACGATCAGAGCAGTACTTC
CDR3 protein: CASSPRSEQYF

V gene: TRBV29-1
D gene: .
J gene: TRBJ1-2
clone size: few
CDR3 length: 12
CDR3 DNA: TGCAGCGTTGAAGTAGGCAGTTATGGCTACACCTTC
CDR3 protein: CSVEVGSYGYTF